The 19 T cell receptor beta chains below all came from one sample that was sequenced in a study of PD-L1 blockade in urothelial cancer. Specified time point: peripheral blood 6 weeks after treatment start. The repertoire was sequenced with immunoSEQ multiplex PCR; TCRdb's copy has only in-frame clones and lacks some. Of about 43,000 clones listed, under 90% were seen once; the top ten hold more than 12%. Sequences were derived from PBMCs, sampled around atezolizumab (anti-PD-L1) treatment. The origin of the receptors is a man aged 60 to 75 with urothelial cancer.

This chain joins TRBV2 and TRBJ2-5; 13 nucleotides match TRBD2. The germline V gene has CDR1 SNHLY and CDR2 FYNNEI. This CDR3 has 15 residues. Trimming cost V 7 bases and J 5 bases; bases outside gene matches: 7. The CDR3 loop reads CASILLAGGPETQYF. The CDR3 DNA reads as TGTGCCAGCATTTTACTAGCGGGGGGGCCGGAGACCCAGTACTTC.

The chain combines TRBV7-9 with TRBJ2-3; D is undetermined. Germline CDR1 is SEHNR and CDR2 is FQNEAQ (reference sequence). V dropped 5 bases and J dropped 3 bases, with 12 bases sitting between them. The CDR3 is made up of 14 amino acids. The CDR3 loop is CASSPRRSTDTQYF. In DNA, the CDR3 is TGTGCCAGCAGCCCCCGCAGGTCAACAGATACGCAGTATTTT. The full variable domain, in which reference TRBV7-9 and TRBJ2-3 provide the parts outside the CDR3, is DTGVSQNPRHKITKRGQNVTFRCDPISEHNRLYWYRQTLGQGPEFLTYFQNEAQLEKSRLLSDRFSAERPKGSFSTLEIQRTEQGDSAMYLCASSPRRSTDTQYFGPGTRLTVL.

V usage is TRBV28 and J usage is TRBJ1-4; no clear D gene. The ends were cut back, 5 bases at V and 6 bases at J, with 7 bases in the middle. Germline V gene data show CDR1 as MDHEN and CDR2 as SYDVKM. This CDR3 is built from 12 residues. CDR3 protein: CASSLVDEKLFF. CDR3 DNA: TGTGCCAGCAGTCTCGTAGATGAAAAACTGTTTTTT. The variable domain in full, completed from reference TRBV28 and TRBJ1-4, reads DVKVTQSSRYLVKRTGEKVFLECVQDMDHENMFWYRQDPGLGLRLIYFSYDVKMKEKGDIPEGYSVSREKKERFSLILESASTNQTSMYLCASSLVDEKLFFGSGTQLSVL.

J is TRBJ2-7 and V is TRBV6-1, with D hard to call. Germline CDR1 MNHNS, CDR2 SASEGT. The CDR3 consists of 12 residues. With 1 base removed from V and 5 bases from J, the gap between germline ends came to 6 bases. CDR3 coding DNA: TGTGCCAGCAGTGAAGTGCGTCACGAGCAGTACTTC. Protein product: CASSEVRHEQYF.

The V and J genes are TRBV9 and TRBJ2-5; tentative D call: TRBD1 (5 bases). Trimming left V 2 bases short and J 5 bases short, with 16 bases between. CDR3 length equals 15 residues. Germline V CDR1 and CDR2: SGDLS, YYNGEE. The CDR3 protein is CASSVGAGSWETQYF. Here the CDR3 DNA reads TGTGCCAGCAGCGTTGGGGCAGGGTCGTGGGAGACCCAGTACTTC.

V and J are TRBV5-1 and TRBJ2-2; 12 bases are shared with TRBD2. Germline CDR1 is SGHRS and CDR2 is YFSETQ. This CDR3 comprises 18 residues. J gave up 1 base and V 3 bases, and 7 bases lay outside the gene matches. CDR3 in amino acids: CASSYIPGLAGNTGELFF. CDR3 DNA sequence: TGCGCCAGCAGCTATATACCGGGACTAGCGGGGAACACCGGGGAGCTGTTTTTT.

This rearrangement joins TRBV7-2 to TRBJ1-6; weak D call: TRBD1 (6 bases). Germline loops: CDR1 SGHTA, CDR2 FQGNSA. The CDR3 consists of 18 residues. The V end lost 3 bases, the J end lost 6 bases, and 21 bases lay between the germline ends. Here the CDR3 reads CASSFTTLWRGLNSPLHF. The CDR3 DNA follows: TGTGCCAGCAGCTTCACTACCCTCTGGCGGGGGCTTAATTCACCCCTCCACTTT.

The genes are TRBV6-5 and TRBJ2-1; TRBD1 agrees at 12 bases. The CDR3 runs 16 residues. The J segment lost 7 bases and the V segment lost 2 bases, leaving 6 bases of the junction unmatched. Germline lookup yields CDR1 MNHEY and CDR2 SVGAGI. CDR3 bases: TGTGCCAGCAGTTACCCAAGGGGACAGGGGGCTAATGAGCAGTTCTTC. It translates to CASSYPRGQGANEQFF.

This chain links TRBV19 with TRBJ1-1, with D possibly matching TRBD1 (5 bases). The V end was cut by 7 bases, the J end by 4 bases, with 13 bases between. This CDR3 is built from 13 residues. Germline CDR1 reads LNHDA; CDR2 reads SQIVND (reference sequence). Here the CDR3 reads CASIGKGPTEAFF. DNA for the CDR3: TGTGCCAGTATTGGTAAGGGGCCCACTGAAGCTTTCTTT.

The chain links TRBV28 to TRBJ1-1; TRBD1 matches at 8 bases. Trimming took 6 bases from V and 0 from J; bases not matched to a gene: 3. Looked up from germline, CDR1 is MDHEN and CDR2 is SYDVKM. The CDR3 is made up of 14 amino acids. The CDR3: CASSRTGMNTEAFF. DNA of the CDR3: TGTGCCAGCAGCCGGACAGGGATGAACACTGAAGCTTTCTTT.

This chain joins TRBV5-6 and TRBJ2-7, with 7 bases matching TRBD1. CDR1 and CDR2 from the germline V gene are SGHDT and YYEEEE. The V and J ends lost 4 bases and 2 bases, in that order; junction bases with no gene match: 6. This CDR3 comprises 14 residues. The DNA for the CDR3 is TGTGCCAGCAGCCGTAGGACAGGAACCTACGAGCAGTACTTC. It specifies CASSRRTGTYEQYF. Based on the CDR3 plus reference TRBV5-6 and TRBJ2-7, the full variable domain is DAGVTQSPTHLIKTRGQQVTLRCSPKSGHDTVSWYQQALGQGPQFIFQYYEEEERQRGNFPDRFSGHQFPNYSSELNVNALLLGDSALYLCASSRRTGTYEQYFGPGTRLTVT.

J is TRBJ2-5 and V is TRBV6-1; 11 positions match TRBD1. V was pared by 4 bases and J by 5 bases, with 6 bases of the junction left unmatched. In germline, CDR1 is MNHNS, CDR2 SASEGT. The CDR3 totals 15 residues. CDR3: CASSADRGLWETQYF. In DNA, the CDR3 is TGTGCCAGCAGTGCGGACAGGGGGCTGTGGGAGACCCAGTACTTC.

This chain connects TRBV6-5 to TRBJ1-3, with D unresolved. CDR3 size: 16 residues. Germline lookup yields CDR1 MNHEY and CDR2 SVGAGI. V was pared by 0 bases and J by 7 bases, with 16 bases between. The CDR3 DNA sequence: TGTGCCAGCAGTTACTCATTCTCGGGGAATAGGAACACCATATATTTT. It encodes CASSYSFSGNRNTIYF.

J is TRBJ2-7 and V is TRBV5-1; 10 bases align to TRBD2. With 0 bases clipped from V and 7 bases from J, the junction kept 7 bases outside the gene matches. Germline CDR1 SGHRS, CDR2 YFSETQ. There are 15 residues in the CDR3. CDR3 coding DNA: TGCGCCAGCAGCTTGGAAACTAGCGGGGTGGGTGAGCAGTACTTC. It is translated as CASSLETSGVGEQYF.

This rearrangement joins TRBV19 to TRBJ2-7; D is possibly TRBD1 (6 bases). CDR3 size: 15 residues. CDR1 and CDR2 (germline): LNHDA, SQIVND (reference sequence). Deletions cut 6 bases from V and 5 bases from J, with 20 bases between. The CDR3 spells CASREGKQGIDEQYF. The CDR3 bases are TGTGCCAGTAGGGAAGGGAAACAGGGAATCGACGAGCAGTACTTC. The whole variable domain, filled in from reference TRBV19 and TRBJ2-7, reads DGGITQSPKYLFRKEGQNVTLSCEQNLNHDAMYWYRQDPGQGLRLIYYSQIVNDFQKGDIAEGYSVSREKKESFPLTVTSAQKNPTAFYLCASREGKQGIDEQYFGPGTRLTVT.

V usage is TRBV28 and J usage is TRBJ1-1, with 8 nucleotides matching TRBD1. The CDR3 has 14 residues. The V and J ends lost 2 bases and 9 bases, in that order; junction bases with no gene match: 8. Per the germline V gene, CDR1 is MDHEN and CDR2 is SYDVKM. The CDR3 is CASSLSRQGRKAFF. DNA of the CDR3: TGTGCCAGCAGTTTAAGCAGACAGGGGCGTAAAGCTTTCTTT. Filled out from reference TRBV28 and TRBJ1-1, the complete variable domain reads DVKVTQSSRYLVKRTGEKVFLECVQDMDHENMFWYRQDPGLGLRLIYFSYDVKMKEKGDIPEGYSVSREKKERFSLILESASTNQTSMYLCASSLSRQGRKAFFGQGTRLTVV.

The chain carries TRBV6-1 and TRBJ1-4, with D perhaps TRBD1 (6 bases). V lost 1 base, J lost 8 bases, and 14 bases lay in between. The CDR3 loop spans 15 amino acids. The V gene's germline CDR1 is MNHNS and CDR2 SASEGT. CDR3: CASSEGARGGEKLFF. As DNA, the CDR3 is TGTGCCAGCAGTGAAGGGGCGAGGGGGGGGGAAAAACTGTTTTTT.

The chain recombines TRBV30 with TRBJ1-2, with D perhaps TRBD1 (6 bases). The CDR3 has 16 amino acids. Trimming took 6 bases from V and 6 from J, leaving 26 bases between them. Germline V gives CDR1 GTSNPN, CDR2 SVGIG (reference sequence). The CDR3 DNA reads TGTGCCTGTACCTCGATATCTTTATCCGGGGGGCATGGCTACACCTTC. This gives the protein CACTSISLSGGHGYTF.

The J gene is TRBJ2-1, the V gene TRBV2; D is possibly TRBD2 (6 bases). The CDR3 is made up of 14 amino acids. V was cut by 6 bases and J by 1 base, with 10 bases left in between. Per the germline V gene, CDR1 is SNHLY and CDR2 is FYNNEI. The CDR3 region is CASSPGLSYNEQFF. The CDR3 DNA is TGTGCCAGCAGCCCGGGACTTTCCTACAATGAGCAGTTCTTC. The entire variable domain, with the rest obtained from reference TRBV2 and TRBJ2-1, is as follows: EPEVTQTPSHQVTQMGQEVILRCVPISNHLYFYWYRQILGQKVEFLVSFYNNEISEKSEIFDDQFSVERPDGSNFTLKIRSTKLEDSAMYFCASSPGLSYNEQFFGPGTRLTVL.